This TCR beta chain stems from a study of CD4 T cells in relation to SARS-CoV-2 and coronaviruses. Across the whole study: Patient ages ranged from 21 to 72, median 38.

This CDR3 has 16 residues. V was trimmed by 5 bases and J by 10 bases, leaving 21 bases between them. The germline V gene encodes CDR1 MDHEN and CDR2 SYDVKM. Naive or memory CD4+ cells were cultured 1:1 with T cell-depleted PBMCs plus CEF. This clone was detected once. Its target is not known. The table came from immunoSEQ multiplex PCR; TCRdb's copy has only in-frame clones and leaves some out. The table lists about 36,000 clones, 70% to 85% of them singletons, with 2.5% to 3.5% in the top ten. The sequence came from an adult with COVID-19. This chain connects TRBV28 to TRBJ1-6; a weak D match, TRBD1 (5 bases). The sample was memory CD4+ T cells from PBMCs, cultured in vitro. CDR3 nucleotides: TGTGCCAGCAGTACCCCTCCCGGGGGGGATAGCTCACCCCTCCACTTT. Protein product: CASSTPPGGDSSPLHF.